This is a list of T cell receptor beta chains from one sample in a study of T cells after yellow fever vaccination. One entry per CDR3 protein, called by TCRdb with MiXCR from the 5' RACE reads. There are about 510,000 distinct CDR3 sequences in the sample; 20% to 25% occur only once, and around 17% lies in the top ten. The sample here was PBMCs, taken 21 days after the first yellow fever vaccination. The receptors come from a young man who received the YFV17D yellow fever vaccine. CDR3s include the opening cysteine and the closing phenylalanine or tryptophan. A D gene is named only where the DNA matches it firmly. Expanded clones get a size class; other rows say once, few or many, or leave the size out.

many . TRBJ1-3 TRBV5-1 TGCGCCAGCAGCTTCGGGACAACTGGAAACACCATATATTTT CASSFGTTGNTIYF
. . TRBJ1-6 TRBV28 TGTGCCAGCACCCTCGGGGGGAAAGCCCTCCACTTT CASTLGGKALHF
. . TRBJ1-5 TRBV2 TGTGCCAGCAGGGCGACAGTTAATCAGCCCCAGCATTTT CASRATVNQPQHF
many TRBD1 TRBJ1-2 TRBV14 TGTGCCAGCAGCCAAGTGAAGGACAGGGGGCGCCTGGACTATGGCTACACCTTC CASSQVKDRGRLDYGYTF
many . TRBJ1-2 TRBV10-3 TGTGCCATCAGTCCGCGTGGGACAAGCCCCCATGGCTACACCTTC CAISPRGTSPHGYTF
. TRBD1 TRBJ2-3 TRBV19 TGTGCCAGCCTCGACAGGGCCACAGATACGCAGTATTTT CASLDRATDTQYF
once . TRBJ2-1 TRBV4-1 TGCGCCAGCAGCCAGAGTTCTTATACCTACAATGAGCAGTTCTTC CASSQSSYTYNEQFF
. . TRBJ1-5 TRBV28 TGTGCCAGCAGCTTGGCAGTTCAGCCCCAGCATTTT CASSLAVQPQHF
. . TRBJ1-3 TRBV5-6 TGTGCCAGCAGCTCTTTCAAGAGGCTAGACCTTGGAAACACCATATATTTT CASSSFKRLDLGNTIYF
. . TRBJ2-3 TRBV28 TGTGCCAGCAGTTCAAGCAGGGGTTACACAGATACGCAGTATTTT CASSSSRGYTDTQYF
few . TRBJ2-1 TRBV9 TGTGCCAGCAGCCGAATCACGCCTGGGGGGTCCTACAATGAGCAGTTCTTC CASSRITPGGSYNEQFF
few . TRBJ1-6 TRBV2 TGTGCCAGCAGTGAAGTCCTCCAGGCACCCCTCCACTTT CASSEVLQAPLHF
few . TRBJ2-5 TRBV4-1 TGCGCCAGCAGCACCGTGGGGGGCTATCAAGAGACCCAGTACTTC CASSTVGGYQETQYF
. . TRBJ1-2 TRBV6-5 TGTGCCAGCAGTTTTTCAGGGGTTAACTATGGCTACACCTTC CASSFSGVNYGYTF
. . TRBJ2-1 TRBV20-1 TGCAGTGCAGGGGCCTACAATGAGCAGTTCTTC CSAGAYNEQFF
few TRBD1 TRBJ1-5 TRBV12-3/TRBV12-4 TGTGCCAGCGCGCCGACAGGGGTTGGCAATCAGCCCCAGCATTTT CASAPTGVGNQPQHF
few . TRBJ2-5 TRBV25-1 TGTGCCAGCAGAGACTCAAGCAGGGAGACCCAGTACTTC CASRDSSRETQYF
. . TRBJ1-5 TRBV10-2 TGCGCCAGCAGTGAGACAGGGTCTTATCAGCCCCAGCATTTT CASSETGSYQPQHF
. . TRBJ1-3 TRBV18 TGTGCCAGCTCACCTCGACCTAAGGCATCCCTTGGAGGAAACACCATATATTTT CASSPRPKASLGGNTIYF
few TRBD2 TRBJ2-1 TRBV15 TGTGCCACGGGGAGTAGCGGGGGCCTCAATGAGCAGTTCTTC CATGSSGGLNEQFF
. . TRBJ1-1 TRBV11-3 TGTGCCAGCAGCTACGGGGGGAAGAACACTGAAGCTTTCTTT CASSYGGKNTEAFF
few . TRBJ2-1 TRBV10-3 TGTGCCATCAGTGAGTCGAGAGCTAATGAGCAGTTCTTC CAISESRANEQFF
. . TRBJ2-3 TRBV24-1 TGTGCCACCAGTGCAGGGACAGATACGCAGTATTTT CATSAGTDTQYF
. TRBD1 TRBJ2-5 TRBV2 TGTGCCAGCAGTGACCGGGGACAGGGGGCCGAGACCCAGTACTTC CASSDRGQGAETQYF
. TRBD2 TRBJ2-5 TRBV5-1 TGCGCCAGCAGCTTGGCGGCTAGCGGGGGCGCTACTCAAGAGACCCAGTACTTC CASSLAASGGATQETQYF
. . TRBJ2-7 TRBV4-2 TGTGCCAGCAGCCAGGGTAACAGGGAAAGACGTAGGGAGCAGTACTTC CASSQGNRERRREQYF
many TRBD1 TRBJ2-1 TRBV5-1 TGCGCCAGCAGCCAGGGGGTACTATCCTACAATGAGCAGTTCTTC CASSQGVLSYNEQFF
. TRBD1 TRBJ1-4 TRBV15 TGTGCCACCAGCAGGACCTCGACAGGGGCCCTGGTTGAAAAACTGTTTTTT CATSRTSTGALVEKLFF
. TRBD2 TRBJ2-3 TRBV5-5 TGTGCCAGCAGCCGAGATAGCGGGGGAGGCACAGATACGCAGTATTTT CASSRDSGGGTDTQYF
few . TRBJ2-6 TRBV12-3/TRBV12-4 TGTGCCAGCAGTTTTAGGCCGGCTGGGGCCAACGTCCTGACTTTC CASSFRPAGANVLTF
few . TRBJ1-5 TRBV4-2 TGTGCCAGCAGCCACCAGGGTGAGAATCAGCCCCAGCATTTT CASSHQGENQPQHF
. . TRBJ2-1 TRBV4-1 TGCGCCAGCAGCAGTACTCGCCGGGTCGAGCAGTTCTTC CASSSTRRVEQFF
. TRBD1 TRBJ2-3 TRBV25-1 TGTGCCAGCAGTTCCCTGACAGGGACCACAGATACGCAGTATTTT CASSSLTGTTDTQYF